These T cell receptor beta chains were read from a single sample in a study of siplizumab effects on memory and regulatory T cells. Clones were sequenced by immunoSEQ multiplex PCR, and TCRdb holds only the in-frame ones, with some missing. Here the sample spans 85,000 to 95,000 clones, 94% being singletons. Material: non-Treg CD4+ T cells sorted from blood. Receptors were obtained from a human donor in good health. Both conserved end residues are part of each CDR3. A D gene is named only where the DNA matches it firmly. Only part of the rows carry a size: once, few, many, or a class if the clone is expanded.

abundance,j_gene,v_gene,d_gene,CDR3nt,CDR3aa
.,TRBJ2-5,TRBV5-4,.,TGTGCCAGCAGCTTGGACTCCAAACAAGAGACCCAGTACTTC,CASSLDSKQETQYF
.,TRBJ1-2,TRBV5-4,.,TGTGCCAGCAGCGCCCAGGGCTATGCTGGCTACACCTTC,CASSAQGYAGYTF
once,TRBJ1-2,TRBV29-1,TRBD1,TGCAGCGCCAGGGGGGCTAACTATGGCTACACCTTC,CSARGANYGYTF
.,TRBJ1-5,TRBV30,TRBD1,TGTGCCTGGGACAGGGGGCTAGGGGGTCAGCCCCAGCATTTT,CAWDRGLGGQPQHF
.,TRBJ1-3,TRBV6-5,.,TGTGCCAGCAGTTTCAGGGGCCACTCTGGAAACACCATATATTTT,CASSFRGHSGNTIYF
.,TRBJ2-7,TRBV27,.,TGTGCCAGCAGTTTTGTGGGATCCTCCTACGAGCAGTACTTC,CASSFVGSSYEQYF
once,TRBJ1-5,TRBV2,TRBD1,TGTGCCAGCAGCCGCGAACCGGGACAGGGGGCTTATAGCAATCAGCCCCAGCATTTT,CASSREPGQGAYSNQPQHF
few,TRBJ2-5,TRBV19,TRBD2,TGTGCCACGGGACTAGCGGGAGTGGAGACCCAGTACTTC,CATGLAGVETQYF
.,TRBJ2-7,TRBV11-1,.,TGTGCCAGCAGCTATACCAGTGGCGAGACCTACGAGCAGTACTTC,CASSYTSGETYEQYF
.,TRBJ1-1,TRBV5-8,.,TGTGCCAGCAGCTTGTCAGGGAGCGCTGAAGCTTTCTTT,CASSLSGSAEAFF
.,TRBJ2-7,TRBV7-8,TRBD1,TGTGCCAGCAGCTCCCGGACAGGGGGCGCCTACGAGCAGTACTTC,CASSSRTGGAYEQYF
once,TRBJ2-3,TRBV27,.,TGTGCCAGCATTAGCGGACGGTTCACAGATACGCAGTATTTT,CASISGRFTDTQYF
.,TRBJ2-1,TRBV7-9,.,TGTGCCAGCAGCTTAGGGATGCAGGGGTCGTTCGGTGAGCAGTTCTTC,CASSLGMQGSFGEQFF
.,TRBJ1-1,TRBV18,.,TGTGCCAGCTCACCCCGGGGGCAGGCTGAAGCTTTCTTT,CASSPRGQAEAFF
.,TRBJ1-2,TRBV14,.,TGTGCCAGCAGCCGAGACAGTGGCTATGGCTACACCTTC,CASSRDSGYGYTF
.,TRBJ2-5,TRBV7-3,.,TGTGCCAGCAGCTTAATGGGGGGTAGCGGAGGGAGACAAGAGACCCAGTACTTC,CASSLMGGSGGRQETQYF
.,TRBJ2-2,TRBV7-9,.,TGTGCCAGCAGCTTAGCGGGTACCGGGGAGCTGTTTTTT,CASSLAGTGELFF
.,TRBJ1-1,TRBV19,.,TGTGCCAGTAGCCCGACAGCCGGATCTCCTGAAGCTTTCTTT,CASSPTAGSPEAFF
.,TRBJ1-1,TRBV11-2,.,TGTGCCAGCAGCTCGGACTTGAACACTGAAGCTTTCTTT,CASSSDLNTEAFF
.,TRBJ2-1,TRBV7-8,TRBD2,TGTGCCAGCAGCTTAATGGTAGCGGGAGGCAATGAGCAGTTCTTC,CASSLMVAGGNEQFF
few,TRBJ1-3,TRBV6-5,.,TGTGCCAGCAGTTACGACTGGTCAGCTGGAAACACCATATATTTT,CASSYDWSAGNTIYF
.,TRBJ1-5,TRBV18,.,TGTGCCAGCTCACCTGAATCGTCTGGGGCCCAGCCCCAGCATTTT,CASSPESSGAQPQHF
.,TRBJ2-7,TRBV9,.,TGTGCCAGCAGCGTAGGCAGGAGCTCCTACGAGCAGTACTTC,CASSVGRSSYEQYF
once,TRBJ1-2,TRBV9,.,TGTGCCAGCAGCGCATCTCACGGTGTCGCCGGCTACACCTTC,CASSASHGVAGYTF
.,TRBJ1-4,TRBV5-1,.,TGCGCCAGCCGTCGGGGCTTGGCTAATGAAAAACTGTTTTTT,CASRRGLANEKLFF
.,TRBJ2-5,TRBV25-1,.,TGTGCCAGCAGTGAGTACCAACAAGAGACCCAGTACTTC,CASSEYQQETQYF
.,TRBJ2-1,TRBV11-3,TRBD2,TGTGCCAGCAGCTTAGGAGGACTAGTAAATGAGCAGTTCTTC,CASSLGGLVNEQFF
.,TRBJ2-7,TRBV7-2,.,TGTGCCAGCAGCCGCGGGACAGAGAGTTTGCGCGAGCAGTACTTC,CASSRGTESLREQYF